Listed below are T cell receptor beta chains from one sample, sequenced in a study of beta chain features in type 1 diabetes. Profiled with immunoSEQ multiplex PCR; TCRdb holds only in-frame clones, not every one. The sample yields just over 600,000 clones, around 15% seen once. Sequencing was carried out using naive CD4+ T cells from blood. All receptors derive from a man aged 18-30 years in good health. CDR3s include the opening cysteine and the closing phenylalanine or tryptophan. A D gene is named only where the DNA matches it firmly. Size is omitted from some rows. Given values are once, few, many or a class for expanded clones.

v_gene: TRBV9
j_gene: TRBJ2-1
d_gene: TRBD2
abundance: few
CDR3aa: CASSARGLAGVGNEQFF
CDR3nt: TGTGCCAGCAGCGCCAGGGGACTAGCGGGAGTAGGTAATGAGCAGTTCTTC

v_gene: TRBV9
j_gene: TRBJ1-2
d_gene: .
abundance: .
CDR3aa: CASSVGNTGPYGYTF
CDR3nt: TGTGCCAGCAGCGTAGGGAATACAGGCCCCTATGGCTACACCTTC

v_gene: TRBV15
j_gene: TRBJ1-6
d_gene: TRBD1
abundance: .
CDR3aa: CATSRGGGGGSPLHF
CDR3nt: TGTGCCACCAGCAGAGGAGGGGGCGGAGGATCACCCCTCCACTTT

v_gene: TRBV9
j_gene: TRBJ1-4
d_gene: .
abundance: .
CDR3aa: CASSVATGPNEKLFF
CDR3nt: TGTGCCAGCAGCGTAGCTACAGGTCCAAATGAAAAACTGTTTTTT

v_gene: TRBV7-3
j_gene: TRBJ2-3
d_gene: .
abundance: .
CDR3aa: CASSTRLGSDTQYF
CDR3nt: TGTGCCAGCAGCACTAGACTAGGGTCAGATACGCAGTATTTT

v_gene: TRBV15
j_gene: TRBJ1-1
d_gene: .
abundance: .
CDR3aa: CATSRGAVWNTEAFF
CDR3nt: TGTGCCACCAGCAGAGGGGCCGTCTGGAACACTGAAGCTTTCTTT

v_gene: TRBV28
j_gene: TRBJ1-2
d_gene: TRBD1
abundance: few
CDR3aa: CASRGSTGALYGYTF
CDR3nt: TGTGCCAGCAGGGGATCGACAGGGGCGCTCTATGGCTACACCTTC

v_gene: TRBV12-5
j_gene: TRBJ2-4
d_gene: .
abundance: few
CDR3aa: CASGYPRQSLSKYF
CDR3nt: TGTGCTAGTGGTTACCCGCGACAGTCCCTGTCGAAGTACTTC

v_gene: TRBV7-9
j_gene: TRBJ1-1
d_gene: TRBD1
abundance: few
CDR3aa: CASSSAPDRGTEAFF
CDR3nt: TGTGCCAGCAGCTCCGCTCCTGACAGGGGCACTGAAGCTTTCTTT

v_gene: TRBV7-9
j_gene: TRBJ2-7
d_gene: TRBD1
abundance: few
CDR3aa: CASSLIGTAGEQYF
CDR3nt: TGTGCCAGCAGCTTAATCGGGACAGCCGGGGAGCAGTACTTC

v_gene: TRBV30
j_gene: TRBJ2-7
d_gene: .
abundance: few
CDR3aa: CAWSVLGGREQYF
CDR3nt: TGTGCCTGGAGTGTACTCGGGGGGCGCGAACAGTACTTC

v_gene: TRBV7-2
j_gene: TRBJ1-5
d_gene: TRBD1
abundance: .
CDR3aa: CASSAPTGYQPQHF
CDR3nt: TGTGCCAGCAGCGCCCCGACAGGGTATCAGCCCCAGCATTTT

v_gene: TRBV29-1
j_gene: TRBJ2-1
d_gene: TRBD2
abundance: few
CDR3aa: CYYRGEGVNEQFF
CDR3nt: TGTTATTATCGAGGGGAGGGAGTGAATGAGCAGTTCTTC

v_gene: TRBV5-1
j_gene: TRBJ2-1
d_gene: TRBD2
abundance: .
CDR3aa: CASSLGASGSHEQFF
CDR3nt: TGCGCCAGCAGCTTGGGAGCTAGCGGGAGCCATGAGCAGTTCTTC

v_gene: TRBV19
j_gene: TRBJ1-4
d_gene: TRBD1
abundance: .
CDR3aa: CASSIGRQGNEKLFF
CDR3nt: TGTGCCAGTAGTATAGGTCGACAGGGGAATGAAAAACTGTTTTTT

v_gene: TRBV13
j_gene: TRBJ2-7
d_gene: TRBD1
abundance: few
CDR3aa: CASSLWDRTIYEQYF
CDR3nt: TGTGCCAGCAGCCTATGGGACAGGACGATCTACGAGCAGTACTTC

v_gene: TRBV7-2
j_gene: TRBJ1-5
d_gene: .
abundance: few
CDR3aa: CASSAGTGNQPQHF
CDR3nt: TGTGCCAGCAGCGCAGGGACCGGCAATCAGCCCCAGCATTTT

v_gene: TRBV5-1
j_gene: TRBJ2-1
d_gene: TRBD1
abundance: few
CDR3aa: CASSFLGQGNSEQFF
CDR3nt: TGCGCCAGCAGCTTCTTGGGACAGGGGAATAGTGAGCAGTTCTTC

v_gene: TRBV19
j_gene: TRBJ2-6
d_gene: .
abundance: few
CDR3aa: CASRPDRLSSGANVLTF
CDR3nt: TGTGCCAGTAGGCCCGACAGGTTGAGCTCTGGGGCCAACGTCCTGACTTTC

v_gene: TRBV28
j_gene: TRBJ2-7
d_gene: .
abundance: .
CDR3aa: CASSVNYEQYF
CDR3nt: TGTGCCAGCAGCGTCAACTACGAGCAGTACTTC

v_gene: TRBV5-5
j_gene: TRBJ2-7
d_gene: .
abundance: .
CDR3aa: CASSPNGLAGEQYF
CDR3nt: TGTGCCAGCAGCCCGAACGGCCTCGCTGGAGAGCAGTACTTC

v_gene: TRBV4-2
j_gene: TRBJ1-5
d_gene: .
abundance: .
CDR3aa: CASSPHRDSNQPQHF
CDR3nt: TGTGCCAGCAGCCCCCACAGGGATAGCAATCAGCCCCAGCATTTT

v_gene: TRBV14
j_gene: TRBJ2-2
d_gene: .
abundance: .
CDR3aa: CASSQTRNTGELFF
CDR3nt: TGTGCCAGCAGCCAAACGAGGAACACCGGGGAGCTGTTTTTT

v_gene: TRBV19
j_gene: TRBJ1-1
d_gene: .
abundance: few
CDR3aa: CASSTPSGRNTEAFF
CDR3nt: TGTGCCAGTAGTACACCTTCCGGACGGAACACTGAAGCTTTCTTT

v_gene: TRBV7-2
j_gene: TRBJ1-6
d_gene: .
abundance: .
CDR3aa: CASSLTGSYNSPLHF
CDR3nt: TGTGCCAGCAGCTTAACAGGCTCCTATAATTCACCCCTCCACTTT

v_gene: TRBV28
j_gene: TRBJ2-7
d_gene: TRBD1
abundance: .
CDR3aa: CASIRTGGIYEQYF
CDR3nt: TGTGCCAGCATCCGGACAGGGGGCATCTACGAGCAGTACTTC

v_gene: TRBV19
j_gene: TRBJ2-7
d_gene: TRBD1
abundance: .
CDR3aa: CASSIPGQGGYEQYF
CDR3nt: TGTGCCAGTAGTATCCCGGGACAGGGAGGCTACGAGCAGTACTTC

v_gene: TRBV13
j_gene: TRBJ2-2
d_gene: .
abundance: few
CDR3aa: CASSSGTRNTGELFF
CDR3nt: TGTGCCAGCAGCTCGGGGACCAGGAACACCGGGGAGCTGTTTTTT

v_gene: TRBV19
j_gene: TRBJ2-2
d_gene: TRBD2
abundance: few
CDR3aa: CASSIRLARNTGELFF
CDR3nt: TGTGCCAGTAGTATCCGACTAGCGAGGAACACCGGGGAGCTGTTTTTT

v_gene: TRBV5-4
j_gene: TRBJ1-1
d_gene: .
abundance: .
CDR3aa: CASSPGMDTEAFF
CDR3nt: TGTGCCAGCAGTCCAGGCATGGACACTGAAGCTTTCTTT

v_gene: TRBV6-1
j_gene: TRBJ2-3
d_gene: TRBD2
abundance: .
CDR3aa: CASSLGLAGVSQYF
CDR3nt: TGTGCCAGCAGTCTAGGACTAGCGGGAGTGTCGCAGTATTTT